Following are 29 T cell receptor beta chains from one sample sequenced in a study of T cell responses to AZD1222 COVID-19 vaccine. The assay was immunoSEQ multiplex PCR, and TCRdb's table has in-frame clones only and misses some. Counted here are more than 100,000 clones, roughly 91% occurring once; the ten biggest clones make up 4% to 6%. This specimen consisted of peripheral blood, obtained 28 days after the second AZD1222 dose. The receptors shown here come from an adult who received the AZD1222 COVID-19 vaccine.

In its sample, this clone was seen once. The rearrangement uses TRBV10-3 and TRBJ2-1; 8 nucleotides line up with TRBD2. This CDR3 is 14 amino acids long. Germline V lookup: CDR1 ENHRY, CDR2 SYGVKD. V was pared by 5 bases and J by 8 bases, with 8 bases of the junction left unmatched. The CDR3 coding sequence is TGTGCCATCAGTTACGACGGGGGGGTCGATGAGCAGTTCTTC. Protein sequence: CAISYDGGVDEQFF.

In its sample, this clone was seen once. The rearrangement links TRBV27 to TRBJ1-5, with D unresolved. With 5 bases removed from V and 4 bases from J, the gap between germline ends came to 15 bases. CDR1 is MNHEY and CDR2 is SMNVEV in the germline V gene (reference sequence). The CDR3 runs 15 residues. The CDR3 DNA is TGTGCCAGCAGTCCCACACGCCTGGGGAATCAGCCCCAGCATTTT. Residues: CASSPTRLGNQPQHF.

The chain carries TRBV9 and TRBJ2-1, with 8 bases aligning to TRBD2. The CDR3 loop spans 15 amino acids. V dropped 0 bases and J dropped 3; count of bases not matched to a gene: 2. Germline-derived CDR1 and CDR2 are SGDLS and YYNGEE. The CDR3 region has the DNA TGTGCCAGCAGCGTAGTGGGGACTAGCTACAATGAGCAGTTCTTC. Amino acid sequence: CASSVVGTSYNEQFF.

The DNA for the CDR3 is TGCGCCAGCACCTATGGAAAGGGGGGGCCAGAGACCCAGTACTTC. Its protein is CASTYGKGGPETQYF. The chain uses TRBV5-1 and TRBJ2-5, with D perhaps TRBD2 (7 bases). Germline CDR1 reads SGHRS; CDR2 reads YFSETQ. Trimming removed 6 bases at V and 4 bases at J, with 19 bases between. This CDR3 is 15 amino acids long.

The chain recombines TRBV6-5 with TRBJ2-7, with 7 bases lining up with TRBD1. Germline V gives CDR1 MNHEY, CDR2 SVGAGI. The CDR3 has 15 amino acids. The V segment lost 5 bases and the J segment 4 bases; nucleotides outside the gene matches: 11. As DNA, the CDR3 is TGTGCCAGCAGTCCCTCGGTAGGGGGCCAGTACGAGCAGTACTTC. Translated, it gives CASSPSVGGQYEQYF.

The genes are TRBV18 and TRBJ2-7, with 13 nucleotides matching TRBD2. V shed 1 base, J shed 2 bases, and the junction held 8 bases outside the gene matches. The CDR3 totals 18 residues. Looked up from germline, CDR1 is KGHSH and CDR2 is LQKENI. The CDR3 sequence: CASSPQTLAGGVTYEQYF. CDR3 in DNA: TGTGCCAGCTCACCACAGACACTAGCGGGGGGGGTTACCTACGAGCAGTACTTC.

The chain uses TRBV7-6 and TRBJ2-7, with 10 bases lining up with TRBD2. Trimming removed 1 base from V and 2 bases from J; junction bases left unmatched: 2. CDR3 size: 15 residues. The germline V gene encodes CDR1 SGHVS and CDR2 FNYEAQ. CDR3 coding DNA: TGTGCCAGCAGCTTAGAAGCGGGAGGGCCCTACGAGCAGTACTTC. Protein: CASSLEAGGPYEQYF.

J is TRBJ1-2 and V is TRBV12-5; 7 bases are shared with TRBD1. The CDR3 is made up of 14 amino acids. In germline, CDR1 is LGHNT, CDR2 FRNRAP. J was trimmed by 0 bases and V by 6 bases; bases with no gene match: 4. The CDR3 reads CASGRTGANYGYTF. The CDR3 coding sequence is TGTGCTAGTGGCCGGACAGGAGCTAACTATGGCTACACCTTC.

This rearrangement joins TRBV27 to TRBJ2-5; D unclear. CDR1 MNHEY and CDR2 SMNVEV come from the germline V gene (reference sequence). The CDR3 totals 11 residues. V lost 5 bases and J lost 3, with 4 bases in between. CDR3 amino acids: CASSHEETQYF. CDR3 DNA: TGTGCCAGCAGTCACGAAGAGACCCAGTACTTC.

The chain is built from TRBV19 and TRBJ1-5, with D perhaps matching TRBD1 (6 bases). Germline CDR1 is LNHDA and CDR2 is SQIVND (reference sequence). Trimming took off 2 bases at V and 2 bases at J, with 13 bases between the two ends. The CDR3 length is 16 residues. The CDR3 protein is CASSIRGAMRNQPQHF. As DNA, the CDR3 is TGTGCCAGTAGTATAAGGGGGGCGATGCGCAATCAGCCCCAGCATTTT.

CDR3 residues: CSARFPDEQFF. The CDR3 region has the DNA TGCAGTGCTAGGTTTCCAGATGAGCAGTTCTTC. The V call is TRBV20-1, the J call TRBJ2-1, with D hard to call. The CDR3 has 11 residues. Germline-derived CDR1 and CDR2 are DFQATT and SNEGSKA (reference sequence). Trimming removed 3 bases at V and 8 bases at J, with 8 bases between.

This chain links TRBV19 with TRBJ2-4; D may be TRBD2 (6 bases). This CDR3 has 13 amino acids. Germline CDR1 reads LNHDA; CDR2 reads SQIVND (reference sequence). Trimming cost V 2 bases and J 8 bases, with 10 bases left between them. CDR3 DNA sequence: TGTGCCAGTAGTATAACCAGGGAGGACATTCAGTACTTC. The encoded protein is CASSITREDIQYF.

This clone was detected only once. The CDR3 nucleotides are TGTGCCAGCAGCCAAGAGACAGGGCCCTGTGGTAATTCACCCCTCCACTTT. Amino acid sequence: CASSQETGPCGNSPLHF. V usage is TRBV3-1 (or the pseudogene TRBV3-2) and J usage is TRBJ1-6; TRBD1 matches at 7 bases. Germline values: CDR1 LGHDT, CDR2 YNNKEL (reference sequence). This CDR3 has 17 amino acids. The V gene end was trimmed by 0 bases and the J gene end by 6 bases; junction bases not matched to a gene: 8.

V usage is TRBV6-5 and J usage is TRBJ1-2, with 7 bases aligning to TRBD1. Unmatched junction bases numbered 8, after V lost 0 bases and J lost 4 bases. Germline V gene sequence: CDR1 MNHEY, CDR2 SVGAGI. CDR3 length: 16 residues. CDR3 DNA sequence: TGTGCCAGCAGTTACTCTTTGAGAGGGGGCGCCTATGGCTACACCTTC. Protein sequence: CASSYSLRGGAYGYTF.

This clone was found once. The chain combines TRBV25-1 with TRBJ1-2; D is uncertain. The V gene lost 0 bases and the J gene lost 7 bases, with 12 bases spanning the gap. Germline CDR1 is MGHDK and CDR2 is SYGVNS. The CDR3 covers 14 residues. CDR3 loop: CASSEYTDTFGYTF. The CDR3 DNA is TGTGCCAGCAGTGAATACACCGACACCTTTGGCTACACCTTC.

The J gene is TRBJ2-2, the V gene TRBV19; TRBD2 aligns across 9 bases. The CDR3 is made up of 15 amino acids. V was pared by 4 bases and J by 4 bases, with 4 bases of the junction left unmatched. Germline V gene lookup returns CDR1 LNHDA and CDR2 SQIVND (reference sequence). CDR3 sequence (DNA): TGTGCCAGTAGTAGCCTGCGGGAGGGCACCGGGGAGCTGTTTTTT. It yields the protein CASSSLREGTGELFF.

The gene calls are TRBV19 and TRBJ1-5; D not resolved. Germline loops: CDR1 LNHDA, CDR2 SQIVND (reference sequence). This CDR3 has 15 amino acids. Trimming took 6 bases from V and 2 from J, leaving 14 bases between them. CDR3 nucleotides: TGTGCCAGTAGCCCCTTTAGGGTAGGCAATCAGCCCCAGCATTTT. Translating gives CASSPFRVGNQPQHF.

The gene calls are TRBV14 and TRBJ2-3, with a weak D call TRBD2 (7 bases). The germline V gene encodes CDR1 SGHDN and CDR2 FVKESK. This CDR3 region has 16 residues. V gave up 1 base and J gave up 6 bases, with 17 bases separating them. CDR3 amino acids: CASSQVAGAPPDTQYF. In nucleotides, the CDR3 is TGTGCCAGCAGCCAAGTGGCGGGGGCCCCACCCGATACGCAGTATTTT.

V and J are TRBV12-3 or TRBV12-4 and TRBJ1-2; a possible D gene is TRBD1 (5 bases). The CDR3 is 13 amino acids. With 3 bases removed from V and 4 bases from J, the gap between germline ends came to 9 bases. Written as DNA, the CDR3 is TGTGCCAGCAGTTTGAGGGGAAGCTATGGCTACACCTTC. Its protein product is CASSLRGSYGYTF.

Here the CDR3 DNA reads TGTGCCAGCAAAACAGGGAATAGGAACACCGGGGAGCTGTTTTTT. This codes for CASKTGNRNTGELFF. The rearrangement links TRBV25-1 to TRBJ2-2; TRBD1 is a possible D gene (6 bases). V was trimmed by 7 bases and J by 1 base, leaving 13 bases between them. This CDR3 is built from 15 residues. From germline, CDR1 is MGHDK and CDR2 SYGVNS.

This chain joins TRBV28 and TRBJ2-5, with 11 bases lining up with TRBD2. There are 16 residues in the CDR3. From germline, CDR1 is MDHEN and CDR2 SYDVKM. Trimming took 2 bases from V and 4 from J; bases not matched to a gene: 6. The CDR3 DNA follows: TGTGCCAGCAGTTTAGGGATTAGCGGGAGGGGAGAGACCCAGTACTTC. It yields the protein CASSLGISGRGETQYF.

The rearrangement joins TRBV6-1 to TRBJ2-2, with 7 positions matching TRBD1. V gave up 7 bases and J gave up 4 bases; unmatched junction bases: 3. Germline CDR1 is MNHNS and CDR2 is SASEGT. The CDR3 length is 13 residues. The CDR3 spells CASKGAVTGELFF. The CDR3 DNA sequence: TGTGCCAGCAAGGGGGCTGTCACCGGGGAGCTGTTTTTT.

The chain links TRBV7-6 to TRBJ2-5; TRBD1 matches 10 bases. Per the germline V gene, CDR1 is SGHVS and CDR2 is FNYEAQ. V gave up 5 bases and J gave up 5 bases; unmatched junction bases: 5. CDR3 length: 14 residues. This CDR3 reads CASSTRDRGETQYF. The CDR3 DNA reads as TGTGCCAGCAGCACCCGGGACAGGGGCGAGACCCAGTACTTC.

The chain joins TRBV4-2 to TRBJ1-2, with TRBD1 as a possible D gene (6 bases). V dropped 4 bases and J dropped 0 bases, with 12 bases sitting between them. The CDR3 loop spans 15 amino acids. Germline loops: CDR1 LGHNA, CDR2 YNFKEQ. CDR3 DNA: TGTGCCAGCAGCCCTTCGACAGGCCCTAACTATGGCTACACCTTC. It encodes CASSPSTGPNYGYTF.

The rearrangement joins TRBV7-2 to TRBJ2-3; D is unresolved. CDR3 length: 12 amino acids. V lost 3 bases to trimming and J lost 2 bases, with 3 bases between them. CDR1 SGHTA and CDR2 FQGNSA come from the germline V gene. CDR3 sequence: CASSFDTDTQYF. CDR3 bases: TGTGCCAGCAGCTTCGACACAGATACGCAGTATTTT.

The chain carries TRBV3-1 (or the pseudogene TRBV3-2) and TRBJ1-3, with D maybe TRBD1 (5 bases). The CDR3 covers 16 residues. The V gene's germline CDR1 is LGHDT and CDR2 YNNKEL (reference sequence). Trimming removed 4 bases from V and 0 bases from J, with 13 bases in between. The CDR3 sequence is CASSPDTQNSGNTIYF. CDR3 in DNA: TGTGCCAGCAGCCCGGACACGCAAAACTCTGGAAACACCATATATTTT.

CDR3 loop: CASSRTRGETQYF. The CDR3 DNA reads TGCGCCAGCAGCCGGACCAGGGGAGAGACCCAGTACTTC. The chain links TRBV5-1 to TRBJ2-5; tentative D call: TRBD1 (6 bases). The CDR3 is 13 amino acids. V was shortened by 4 bases and J by 4 bases, with 11 bases between the two germline ends. Germline V CDR1 and CDR2: SGHRS, YFSETQ.

The chain couples TRBV7-2 to TRBJ1-1; D remains ambiguous. Looked up from germline, CDR1 is SGHTA and CDR2 is FQGNSA. CDR3 size: 14 residues. Trimming left V 6 bases short and J 0 bases short, with 11 bases between. CDR3 sequence (DNA): TGTGCCAGCAGAGTCCTAGGCTTGAACACTGAAGCTTTCTTT. It translates to CASRVLGLNTEAFF.

The chain carries TRBV11-2 and TRBJ2-7; a possible D gene is TRBD1 (6 bases). The germline V and J ends were trimmed by 5 bases and 5 bases, with 16 bases remaining between them. The CDR3 covers 14 residues. Germline CDR1 SGHAT, CDR2 FQNNGV. CDR3 DNA sequence: TGTGCCAGCAGCCTTTGGACAGCGGCGGACGAGCAGTACTTC. This encodes CASSLWTAADEQYF.